What follows is one TCR beta chain and its context. Generated by immunoSEQ multiplex PCR, the TCRdb table keeps only in-frame clones and is missing some. In the table there are around 61,000 clones, more than 80% of which are singletons. This entry belongs to a study of T cell changes during pregnancy in multiple sclerosis. CDR3 length: 18 residues. Germline CDR1 is LNHDA and CDR2 is SQIVND (reference sequence). Between the trimmed V and J ends, which lost 0 bases and 0 bases, there was a span of 15 bases. The sequencing here drew on peripheral blood, taken in the first trimester of pregnancy. The chain has TRBV19 and TRBJ1-5, with TRBD1 as a possible D gene (6 bases). The source is a female donor in good health, enrolled as a control in a pregnancy study. The CDR3 region has the DNA TGTGCCAGTAGTATAGATCACCAGGGGAGGGCTAGCAATCAGCCCCAGCATTTT. Protein product: CASSIDHQGRASNQPQHF.